What follows are 13 T cell receptor beta chains derived from one specimen sequenced in a study of cytomegalovirus exposure and HLA in healthy donors. Vbeta (60) and Jbeta (13) primers were used in the PCR. The repertoire was sequenced with immunoSEQ multiplex PCR; TCRdb's copy has only in-frame clones and lacks some. The table has approximately 130,000 clones, over 70% seen once. Sequenced: PBMCs. These receptors came from a young man in good health and CMV-seronegative.

This chain uses TRBV30 with TRBJ2-2; D remains ambiguous. Trimming pared 4 bases from V and 4 bases from J, leaving 7 bases between. Germline CDR1 reads GTSNPN; CDR2 reads SVGIG (reference sequence). CDR3 length: 12 residues. The CDR3 here is CAWIRLTGELFF. In DNA form, the CDR3 reads TGTGCCTGGATCCGTCTCACCGGGGAGCTGTTTTTT.

The chain couples TRBV29-1 to TRBJ2-7; 7 nucleotides match TRBD2. V was clipped by 3 bases and J by 2 bases; unmatched bases: 4. The germline V gene has CDR1 SQVTM and CDR2 ANQGSEA. The CDR3 covers 13 residues. The CDR3 region has the DNA TGCAGCGTTGATGCGGGGGAAACCTACGAGCAGTACTTC. Translated, it gives CSVDAGETYEQYF.

The chain joins TRBV6-6 to TRBJ1-1; TRBD1 aligns across 8 bases. The CDR3 loop spans 12 amino acids. V trimming: 8 bases; J trimming: 3 bases; junction bases outside the gene matches: 2. Germline loops: CDR1 MNHNY, CDR2 SVGAGI (reference sequence). Here the CDR3 reads CASQGADTEAFF. The CDR3 DNA follows: TGTGCCAGCCAGGGGGCGGACACTGAAGCTTTCTTT.

The J gene is TRBJ2-2, the V gene TRBV4-3, with 9 bases matching TRBD1. The junction had 10 bases not matched to a gene; V was cut back by 0 bases and J by 5 bases. The CDR3 is made up of 18 amino acids. In germline, CDR1 is LGHNA, CDR2 YSLEER. The CDR3 DNA reads TGCGCCAGCAGCCAAGAGGTTACAGGGGGCGGGTGGACCGGGGAGCTGTTTTTT. Its translation: CASSQEVTGGGWTGELFF.

V and J are TRBV29-1 and TRBJ2-1, with 10 bases matching TRBD1. The J segment lost 8 bases and the V segment lost 3 bases, leaving 4 bases of the junction unmatched. Germline assignment: CDR1 SQVTM and CDR2 ANQGSEA. The CDR3 loop spans 13 amino acids. The CDR3 sequence: CSVDGQGGDEQFF. The CDR3 DNA reads as TGCAGCGTTGACGGACAGGGGGGCGATGAGCAGTTCTTC.

This clone was observed a handful of times. The V gene is TRBV27, the J gene TRBJ2-1, with 8 bases matching TRBD2. The V segment lost 8 bases and the J segment 7 bases; nucleotides outside the gene matches: 7. Per germline, CDR1 MNHEY and CDR2 SMNVEV (reference sequence). CDR3 length: 13 amino acids. CDR3: CASGSAGANEQFF. For the CDR3, the DNA is TGTGCCAGCGGATCAGCGGGAGCAAATGAGCAGTTCTTC.

The chain joins TRBV28 to TRBJ2-7, with a tentative D call TRBD1 (6 bases). The germline V gene has CDR1 MDHEN and CDR2 SYDVKM. The V end was cut by 3 bases, the J end by 6 bases, with 15 bases between. The CDR3 consists of 14 residues. CDR3 amino acids: CASSFPQYRAEQYF. The CDR3 DNA is TGTGCCAGCAGTTTCCCCCAATACAGGGCCGAGCAGTACTTC. Variable domain in full (rest from reference TRBV28 and TRBJ2-7): DVKVTQSSRYLVKRTGEKVFLECVQDMDHENMFWYRQDPGLGLRLIYFSYDVKMKEKGDIPEGYSVSREKKERFSLILESASTNQTSMYLCASSFPQYRAEQYFGPGTRLTVT.

This rearrangement joins TRBV5-6 to TRBJ2-6, with D hard to call. The CDR3 loop spans 12 amino acids. Germline V CDR1 and CDR2: SGHDT, YYEEEE. V lost 7 bases and J lost 2, with 4 bases in between. CDR3 in DNA: TGTGCCAGCGAGGCTGGGGCCAACGTCCTGACTTTC. Amino acids: CASEAGANVLTF.

The J gene is TRBJ2-3, the V gene TRBV7-6; weak D call: TRBD2 (7 bases). This CDR3 contains 16 residues. V shed 1 base and J shed 4 bases, with 15 bases lying between them. CDR1 SGHVS and CDR2 FNYEAQ come from the germline V gene. In nucleotides, the CDR3 is TGTGCCAGCAGCTTAGATGAGGGGGGGCTTGCAGATACGCAGTATTTT. It yields the protein CASSLDEGGLADTQYF.

The chain couples TRBV29-1 to TRBJ2-4; D uncertain. CDR1 and CDR2 from the germline V gene are SQVTM and ANQGSEA. Between the trimmed V and J ends, which lost 3 bases and 7 bases, there was a span of 10 bases. The CDR3 has 12 amino acids. The DNA for the CDR3 is TGCAGCGTTGAGTCCGATAGTAACATTCAGTACTTC. Translating gives CSVESDSNIQYF.

V is TRBV7-2 and J is TRBJ1-1; 10 nucleotides align to TRBD1. V shed 3 bases, J shed 1 base, and the junction held 5 bases outside the gene matches. The CDR3 spans 16 residues. Looked up from germline, CDR1 is SGHTA and CDR2 is FQGNSA. The CDR3 DNA reads as TGTGCCAGCAGCTTTCGACAGGGGGCCGCGAACACTGAAGCTTTCTTT. This codes for CASSFRQGAANTEAFF.

The rearrangement uses TRBV5-6 and TRBJ2-5, with a tentative D call TRBD1 (6 bases). Trimming shortened V by 1 base and J by 2 bases, and 9 bases separated the two germline ends. This CDR3 comprises 14 residues. Germline V CDR1 and CDR2: SGHDT, YYEEEE. CDR3 coding DNA: TGTGCCAGCAGCTTGCCACAGGGACAAGAGACCCAGTACTTC. Residues: CASSLPQGQETQYF.

The genes are TRBV5-4 and TRBJ1-2; 8 positions match TRBD1. The ends lost 5 bases at V and 4 bases at J; junction bases unmatched: 10. CDR3 size: 15 residues. CDR1 and CDR2 from the germline V gene are SGHNT and YYREEE (reference sequence). The CDR3 spells CASRIQGEWFYGYTF. The DNA of the CDR3 is TGTGCCAGCAGAATACAGGGGGAGTGGTTCTATGGCTACACCTTC. Filled out from reference TRBV5-4 and TRBJ1-2, the complete variable domain reads ETGVTQSPTHLIKTRGQQVTLRCSSQSGHNTVSWYQQALGQGPQFIFQYYREEENGRGNFPPRFSGLQFPNYSSELNVNALELDDSALYLCASRIQGEWFYGYTFGSGTRLTVV.